This T cell receptor beta chain was sequenced in a study of T cells after yellow fever vaccination. The CDR3 covers 14 residues. Trimming removed 2 bases from V and 1 base from J, with 6 bases in between. CDR1 is MNHEY and CDR2 is SMNVEV in the germline V gene (reference sequence). A single record per CDR3 protein comes from TCRdb applying MiXCR to the 5' RACE reads. The sample includes about 85,000 distinct CDR3 sequences, 13% of them seen just once. Broader study findings: Clonotypes shared by both compartments, CD4 and CD8, made up a small share. Subsequent booster samples again held most clones from primary vaccination (96% CD4, just under 90% CD8).

The J gene is TRBJ1-5, the V gene TRBV27; no clear D gene. The receptor's source is a man younger than 30 who received the YFV17D yellow fever vaccine. The sample here was CD8+ T cells not binding an NS4B(214-222) dextramer, sorted from PBMCs, taken approximately 22 days after the first yellow fever vaccination. CDR3 in DNA: TGTGCCAGCAGTTTAAGAGACAGCAATCAGCCCCAGCATTTT. Translating it yields CASSLRDSNQPQHF.